What follows are 30 T cell receptor beta chains derived from one specimen sequenced in a study of beta chain features in type 1 diabetes. Regarding the study as a whole: Among patients with Type 1 diabetes, TCRB CDR3s were moderately but significantly shorter in every one of the four CD4+ subsets.

All of the isolated RNA was reverse transcribed, so expressed TCRB transcripts were sequenced. Some clones are missing from TCRdb's copy, which holds only in-frame ones; the method was immunoSEQ multiplex PCR. Among under 350,000 clones listed, less than 30% were seen once. The antigens of these receptors remain unknown. The sample consisted of naive CD4+ T cells from blood. These receptors were collected from a woman aged 25 to 39 with type 1 diabetes.

The chain couples TRBV30 to TRBJ2-5; D not certain. The germline V gene encodes CDR1 GTSNPN and CDR2 SVGIG (reference sequence). This CDR3 is built from 12 residues. V lost 3 bases, J lost 5 bases, and 10 bases lay in between. Here the CDR3 reads CAWSEVRETQYF. In nucleotides, the CDR3 is TGTGCCTGGAGCGAGGTACGGGAGACCCAGTACTTC.

This sequence joins TRBV4-1 and TRBJ2-7; 9 bases align to TRBD2. The V gene end was trimmed by 1 base and the J gene end by 6 bases; junction bases not matched to a gene: 7. Germline V CDR1 and CDR2: MGHRA, YSYEKL. The CDR3 totals 15 residues. The CDR3 DNA sequence: TGCGCCAGCAGCCAAGGGGCTAGCGGGATGGGCGAGCAGTACTTC. Translation gives CASSQGASGMGEQYF.

The chain uses TRBV29-1 and TRBJ2-7; 8 bases are shared with TRBD1. After removal of 6 bases from V and 3 bases from J, the junction contained 10 bases not matched to a gene. Germline V gives CDR1 SQVTM, CDR2 ANQGSEA. This CDR3 region has 14 residues. CDR3 sequence: CSVEKTGAGYEQYF. CDR3 nucleotides: TGCAGCGTAGAAAAGACAGGGGCAGGCTACGAGCAGTACTTC.

This chain uses TRBV25-1 with TRBJ1-2; D perhaps matches TRBD1 (6 bases). The CDR3 runs 12 residues. CDR1 MGHDK and CDR2 SYGVNS come from the germline V gene. Trimming stripped 3 bases from V and 7 bases from J, with 9 bases between. The CDR3 region is CASSDRGSGYTF. The CDR3 DNA sequence: TGTGCCAGCAGTGACAGGGGAAGTGGCTACACCTTC.

V usage is TRBV9 and J usage is TRBJ2-3; a possible D gene is TRBD2 (6 bases). CDR3 length: 14 amino acids. Trimming took off 7 bases at V and 2 bases at J, with 14 bases between the two ends. The V gene's germline CDR1 is SGDLS and CDR2 YYNGEE. CDR3 sequence (DNA): TGTGCCAGCGCCCTTAGCGGATCCACAGATACGCAGTATTTT. Protein sequence: CASALSGSTDTQYF.

This clone occurred once. Other DNA sequences within the sample encode an identical CDR3. Here the CDR3 DNA reads TGCGCCAGCAGCTCGGGACTAGCGGGAGGGGAGCAGTACTTC. Its translation is CASSSGLAGGEQYF. The chain links TRBV5-1 to TRBJ2-7; 16 bases are shared with TRBD2. The junction had 1 base not matched to a gene; V was cut back by 3 bases and J by 7 bases. The CDR3 sequence is 14 residues long. CDR1 and CDR2 (germline): SGHRS, YFSETQ. Supplemented by reference TRBV5-1 and TRBJ2-7, the full variable domain reads KAGVTQTPRYLIKTRGQQVTLSCSPISGHRSVSWYQQTPGQGLQFLFEYFSETQRNKGNFPGRFSGRQFSNSRSEMNVSTLELGDSALYLCASSSGLAGGEQYFGPGTRLTVT.

This clone was seen a few times. The rearrangement uses TRBV28 and TRBJ2-5; D not certain. This CDR3 contains 14 residues. V was trimmed by 2 bases and J by 2 bases, leaving 9 bases between them. Germline V gives CDR1 MDHEN, CDR2 SYDVKM. The CDR3, as DNA: TGTGCCAGCAGTTTAGTTGGGCCACAAGAGACCCAGTACTTC. Translating it yields CASSLVGPQETQYF.

The rearrangement links TRBV2 to TRBJ1-5; 8 positions match TRBD1. This CDR3 has 14 residues. CDR1 and CDR2 from the germline V gene are SNHLY and FYNNEI. V shed 6 bases, J shed 4 bases, and the junction held 5 bases outside the gene matches. This CDR3 reads CASSRTGRNQPQHF. The CDR3 region has the DNA TGTGCCAGCAGCCGGACAGGGAGAAATCAGCCCCAGCATTTT.

The V call is TRBV21-1, the J call TRBJ2-5; the table gives TRBD1 as D, unverified against the DNA. TRBV21-1 has pseudogene status. This CDR3 is 16 amino acids long. The CDR3 DNA is TGTGCCAGCAGCAAACCCCGGGACAGGGGGCCCGAGACCCAGTACTTC. Protein sequence: CASSKPRDRGPETQYF.

The V and J genes are TRBV30 and TRBJ1-2; D call uncertain. This CDR3 region has 14 residues. Deletions cut 0 bases from V and 6 bases from J, with 14 bases between. Germline values: CDR1 GTSNPN, CDR2 SVGIG (reference sequence). The CDR3 region has the DNA TGTGCCTGGAGTGTATCAAGGAGTTCGGATGGCTACACCTTC. Encoded protein: CAWSVSRSSDGYTF.

The chain employs TRBV28 and TRBJ1-3, with 7 positions matching TRBD1. The J segment lost 2 bases and the V segment lost 6 bases, leaving 4 bases of the junction unmatched. Germline V gene lookup returns CDR1 MDHEN and CDR2 SYDVKM. The CDR3 has 14 residues. For the CDR3, the DNA is TGTGCCAGCAGACAGGGGTTGACTGGAAACACCATATATTTT. This codes for CASRQGLTGNTIYF.

This rearrangement joins TRBV27 to TRBJ2-1, with D uncertain. This CDR3 has 11 residues. Germline V gives CDR1 MNHEY, CDR2 SMNVEV (reference sequence). Trimming removed 4 bases at V and 9 bases at J, with 7 bases between. The CDR3 spells CASSSYGEQFF. CDR3 nucleotide sequence: TGTGCCAGCAGTTCCTACGGTGAGCAGTTCTTC.

This clone appeared a few times. The gene calls are TRBV18 and TRBJ1-5; D uncertain. The CDR3 runs to 14 residues. V lost 3 bases to trimming and J lost 6 bases, with 12 bases between them. Germline CDR1 KGHSH, CDR2 LQKENI. The CDR3 sequence: CASSPRTGGQPQHF. CDR3 coding DNA: TGTGCCAGCTCACCTCGGACCGGAGGTCAGCCCCAGCATTTT.

V gene TRBV11-2 combines with J gene TRBJ2-3; TRBD1 matches at 7 bases. Germline V CDR1 and CDR2: SGHAT, FQNNGV. CDR3 length: 17 residues. J lost 1 base, V lost 2 bases, and 9 bases had no gene match. The CDR3 sequence is CASSLLPTGVRTDTQYF. DNA of the CDR3: TGTGCCAGCAGCTTACTCCCCACAGGGGTTCGCACAGATACGCAGTATTTT.

This CDR3 reads CASSQDSTGVGLARNEQFF. The CDR3, as DNA: TGCGCCAGCAGCCAAGATTCAACAGGGGTGGGACTAGCGAGGAATGAGCAGTTCTTC. V usage is TRBV4-1 and J usage is TRBJ2-1, with 10 bases identical to TRBD2. V dropped 0 bases and J dropped 7; count of bases not matched to a gene: 15. From germline, CDR1 is MGHRA and CDR2 YSYEKL. The CDR3 sequence is 19 residues long.

This clone was found a few times. This chain connects TRBV6-5 to TRBJ2-5; 12 bases agree with TRBD1. Trimming removed 8 bases from V and 4 bases from J; junction bases left unmatched: 8. Germline V CDR1 and CDR2: MNHEY, SVGAGI. This CDR3 is 15 amino acids long. The DNA for the CDR3 is TGTGCCAGCGCCACCGGGACAGGGGGCCCAGAGACCCAGTACTTC. This encodes CASATGTGGPETQYF.

On this clone itself: The sample contains more than one DNA sequence encoding this CDR3. V gene TRBV18 combines with J gene TRBJ2-5, with 7 bases fitting TRBD2. The CDR3 extends over 14 amino acids. Germline CDR1 is KGHSH and CDR2 is LQKENI. J lost 3 bases, V lost 2 bases, and 3 bases had no gene match. The CDR3 coding sequence is TGTGCCAGCTCACCAGGGACTACCGAAGAGACCCAGTACTTC. Translation gives CASSPGTTEETQYF.

This clone has just a few counts. The CDR3 region has the DNA TGTGCCAGCAGTTCACAGGGGATCGATGGCTACACCTTC. This translates into CASSSQGIDGYTF. V is TRBV6-6 and J is TRBJ1-2; 7 bases are shared with TRBD1. The CDR3 is made up of 13 amino acids. After removal of 4 bases from V and 6 bases from J, the junction contained 5 bases not matched to a gene. Germline CDR1 is MNHNY and CDR2 is SVGAGI (reference sequence).

Only a few counts were recorded for this clone. The V gene is TRBV11-2, the J gene TRBJ1-2; no reliable D call. Germline lookup yields CDR1 SGHAT and CDR2 FQNNGV. The CDR3 is 15 amino acids. The ends were cut back, 4 bases at V and 2 bases at J, with 14 bases in the middle. The CDR3, as DNA: TGTGCCAGCAGCTCTCCGCGAAAGCGGAACTATGGCTACACCTTC. Translation gives CASSSPRKRNYGYTF.

The genes are TRBV4-1 and TRBJ1-3; weak D call: TRBD1 (5 bases). The CDR3 totals 17 residues. Between the trimmed V and J ends, which lost 3 bases and 0 bases, there was a span of 15 bases. CDR1 MGHRA and CDR2 YSYEKL come from the germline V gene. In nucleotides, the CDR3 is TGCGCCAGCAGCCACCGGGACTTCCAAAACTCTGGAAACACCATATATTTT. Its translation is CASSHRDFQNSGNTIYF.

V is TRBV7-9 and J is TRBJ2-5, with D hard to call. Germline V CDR1 and CDR2: SEHNR, FQNEAQ (reference sequence). The length of the CDR3 is 13 residues. V was trimmed by 5 bases and J by 7 bases, leaving 14 bases between them. The CDR3 coding sequence is TGTGCCAGCAGCACCCCGGGTGCCGGGACCCAGTACTTC. Translation gives CASSTPGAGTQYF.

This clone was counted a few times. This chain links TRBV28 with TRBJ2-5; possible D gene TRBD1, 5 bases. Germline values: CDR1 MDHEN, CDR2 SYDVKM. The germline V and J ends were trimmed by 2 bases and 1 base, with 11 bases remaining between them. The CDR3 length is 15 residues. In DNA form, the CDR3 reads TGTGCCAGCAGTTTAAACCCTGGGGCCCAAGAGACCCAGTACTTC. Its protein is CASSLNPGAQETQYF.

To note about this clone: The same CDR3 is also encoded by other DNA sequences in this sample. The rearrangement joins TRBV7-2 to TRBJ2-7, with 13 nucleotides matching TRBD2. Per germline, CDR1 SGHTA and CDR2 FQGNSA. J was trimmed by 1 base and V by 6 bases; bases with no gene match: 3. The CDR3 sequence is 15 residues long. DNA of the CDR3: TGTGCCAGCAGTCGGACTAGCGGGAGATCCTACGAGCAGTACTTC. Translated, it gives CASSRTSGRSYEQYF.

This clone was observed a handful of times. The chain is built from TRBV9 and TRBJ1-1, with D possibly being TRBD1 (5 bases). Germline lookup yields CDR1 SGDLS and CDR2 YYNGEE. There are 14 residues in the CDR3. Trimming took 3 bases from V and 0 from J, leaving 9 bases between them. The CDR3 loop is CASSAGLMNTEAFF. CDR3 nucleotides: TGTGCCAGCAGCGCGGGACTCATGAACACTGAAGCTTTCTTT.

This sequence joins TRBV9 and TRBJ2-7; 9 positions agree with TRBD2. V dropped 0 bases and J dropped 4; count of bases not matched to a gene: 5. This CDR3 is 15 amino acids long. Germline loops: CDR1 SGDLS, CDR2 YYNGEE. Written as DNA, the CDR3 is TGTGCCAGCAGCGTAGGTGTTAGCGGGGGATACGAGCAGTACTTC. Protein sequence: CASSVGVSGGYEQYF.

The chain joins TRBV19 to TRBJ1-5, with D tentatively TRBD1 (6 bases). This CDR3 region has 15 residues. Germline V gives CDR1 LNHDA, CDR2 SQIVND (reference sequence). Trimming took off 5 bases at V and 3 bases at J, with 14 bases between the two ends. The CDR3 DNA follows: TGTGCCAGTAGTGGAGATGGACAGTACAATCAGCCCCAGCATTTT. Translated: CASSGDGQYNQPQHF.

The V and J genes are TRBV28 and TRBJ2-1; no reliable D call. V lost 6 bases to trimming and J lost 8 bases, with 11 bases between them. Germline assignment: CDR1 MDHEN and CDR2 SYDVKM. There are 12 residues in the CDR3. Here the CDR3 reads CASSLLNDEQFF. In nucleotides, the CDR3 is TGTGCCAGCAGCCTCCTAAACGATGAGCAGTTCTTC.

V usage is TRBV6-5 and J usage is TRBJ2-5; D unresolved. The CDR3 extends over 12 amino acids. Trimming took 6 bases from V and 1 from J, leaving 6 bases between them. The V gene's germline CDR1 is MNHEY and CDR2 SVGAGI. The CDR3 DNA is TGTGCCAGCAGGGCCCCCCAAGAGACCCAGTACTTC. Translating it yields CASRAPQETQYF.

The count of this clone is one. This sequence joins TRBV7-9 and TRBJ1-1; TRBD1 might be the D (5 bases). Germline V lookup: CDR1 SEHNR, CDR2 FQNEAQ (reference sequence). V lost 5 bases and J 0 bases, leaving 22 bases between the germline ends. The CDR3 totals 18 residues. CDR3 amino acids: CASSHYRGTGDMNTEAFF. The CDR3 bases are TGTGCCAGCAGCCATTATCGGGGGACTGGAGATATGAACACTGAAGCTTTCTTT. Variable domain in full (rest from reference TRBV7-9 and TRBJ1-1): DTGVSQNPRHKITKRGQNVTFRCDPISEHNRLYWYRQTLGQGPEFLTYFQNEAQLEKSRLLSDRFSAERPKGSFSTLEIQRTEQGDSAMYLCASSHYRGTGDMNTEAFFGQGTRLTVV.

This clone showed up just once. The chain has TRBV6-5 and TRBJ2-1; a weak D match, TRBD1 (7 bases). V was clipped by 2 bases and J by 5 bases, with 13 bases between them. The CDR3 is made up of 15 amino acids. Per the germline V gene, CDR1 is MNHEY and CDR2 is SVGAGI. The DNA for the CDR3 is TGTGCCAGCAGTTACGCGGGACAGACCAACAATGAGCAGTTCTTC. Translation gives CASSYAGQTNNEQFF.